These 17 T cell receptor beta chains were sequenced from one sample in a study of human T cells and chemical hapten exposure. Unfractionated whole blood was the source of the extracted total RNA. MiXCR was run by TCRdb on the 5' RACE reads, yielding one entry per CDR3 protein. The sample lists roughly 120,000 distinct CDR3 sequences, around a fifth occurring once. The receptors come from a human donor in good health.

This clonotype was counted between two and nine times. This chain uses TRBV27 with TRBJ2-7; maybe TRBD2 (5 bases). There are 14 residues in the CDR3. The germline V gene encodes CDR1 MNHEY and CDR2 SMNVEV (reference sequence). Trimming removed 5 bases from V and 0 bases from J, with 11 bases in between. CDR3 loop: CASSPGSSSYEQYF. CDR3 sequence (DNA): TGTGCCAGCAGTCCGGGGTCTAGCTCCTACGAGCAGTACTTC.

V usage is TRBV4-1 and J usage is TRBJ1-6; TRBD1 is a possible D gene (6 bases). CDR1 and CDR2 (germline): MGHRA, YSYEKL. The CDR3 has 16 amino acids. V lost 0 bases and J 9 bases, leaving 15 bases between the germline ends. The CDR3 reads CASSQDPGAELSPLHF. CDR3 DNA: TGCGCCAGCAGCCAAGATCCGGGGGCCGAACTTTCACCCCTCCACTTT.

This sequence joins TRBV4-1 and TRBJ2-7; no clear D gene. Germline loops: CDR1 MGHRA, CDR2 YSYEKL. V lost 2 bases, J lost 4 bases, and 24 bases lay in between. CDR3 length equals 18 residues. CDR3 protein: CASSQIMSDPDRRYEQYF. The CDR3 DNA follows: TGCGCCAGCAGCCAAATCATGTCGGACCCCGATCGTCGTTACGAGCAGTACTTC.

This chain links TRBV6-6 with TRBJ1-5; D uncertain. This CDR3 has 18 residues. CDR1 is MNHNY, CDR2 SVGAGI, per germline (reference sequence). Trimming took off 0 bases at V and 0 bases at J, with 15 bases between the two ends. DNA for the CDR3: TGTGCCAGCAGTTACTCCCGGGAACTCTCTTATAGCAATCAGCCCCAGCATTTT. Residues: CASSYSRELSYSNQPQHF.

This chain connects TRBV5-1 to TRBJ1-6; 9 positions match TRBD1. The CDR3 consists of 14 residues. The junction had 15 bases not matched to a gene; V was cut back by 4 bases and J by 19 bases. CDR1 and CDR2 (germline): SGHRS, YFSETQ. The CDR3 DNA reads TGCGCCAGCAGCCTAACAGGGGGCGAGGGAAATTCACACTTT. Translated, it gives CASSLTGGEGNSHF.

This chain joins TRBV6-1 and TRBJ1-5, with TRBD1 matching 8 bases. The CDR3 is made up of 16 amino acids. Germline assignment: CDR1 MNHNS and CDR2 SASEGT. V dropped 1 base and J dropped 2; count of bases not matched to a gene: 4. The CDR3 nucleotides are TGTGCCAGCAGTGAAGGGGACAGGAACCGCAATCAGCCCCAGCATTTT. Translation gives CASSEGDRNRNQPQHF.

This clonotype showed up just a few times. The chain uses TRBV6-5 and TRBJ1-2, with 8 bases that match TRBD1. This CDR3 has 14 amino acids. Germline values: CDR1 MNHEY, CDR2 SVGAGI. Trimming removed 6 bases from V and 4 bases from J; junction bases left unmatched: 7. The CDR3 DNA follows: TGTGCCAGCAGGACGACAGGGGCCGTCTATGGCTACACCTTC. This translates into CASRTTGAVYGYTF.

This chain links TRBV29-1 with TRBJ2-2; 9 bases align to TRBD2. V gave up 0 bases and J gave up 5 bases; unmatched junction bases: 7. Germline CDR1 is SQVTM and CDR2 is ANQGSEA. This CDR3 is 16 amino acids long. The CDR3 bases are TGCAGCGTTGAAGAAGGGGTACTAGCGGGTACCGGGGAGCTGTTTTTT. As protein: CSVEEGVLAGTGELFF.

This clonotype was seen a few times. This chain uses TRBV28 with TRBJ1-5; 8 bases align to TRBD1. The CDR3 is 15 amino acids. V lost 5 bases, J lost 3 bases, and 6 bases stayed unmatched. Germline CDR1 is MDHEN and CDR2 is SYDVKM. Written as DNA, the CDR3 is TGTGCCAGCAGTACCCCGACAGGGGCCAATCAGCCCCAGCATTTT. Translating it yields CASSTPTGANQPQHF.

The gene calls are TRBV6-5 and TRBJ1-1; D is unresolved. Germline V lookup: CDR1 MNHEY, CDR2 SVGAGI. This CDR3 has 15 residues. V shed 6 bases and J shed 1 base, with 15 bases lying between them. This CDR3 is CASRKRRNQNTEAFF. In DNA, the CDR3 is TGTGCCAGCAGGAAGAGACGGAACCAGAACACTGAAGCTTTCTTT.

The rearrangement uses TRBV6-5 and TRBJ2-7; 7 bases agree with TRBD1. After removal of 9 bases from V and 0 bases from J, the junction contained 5 bases not matched to a gene. The length of the CDR3 is 13 residues. The germline gives CDR1 MNHEY, CDR2 SVGAGI. This chain's CDR3 is CASWTGTSYEQYF. CDR3 DNA: TGTGCCAGTTGGACAGGCACCTCCTACGAGCAGTACTTC.

Only a few counts were recorded for this clonotype. The J gene is TRBJ2-7, the V gene TRBV20-1, with 8 positions matching TRBD1. The CDR3 has 13 amino acids. Trimming took 3 bases from V and 4 from J; bases not matched to a gene: 5. Looked up from germline, CDR1 is DFQATT and CDR2 is SNEGSKA (reference sequence). CDR3 region: CSARPRDRYEQYF. The CDR3, as DNA: TGCAGTGCTAGGCCCCGGGACAGGTACGAGCAGTACTTC.

This clonotype came up many times. The chain links TRBV24-1 to TRBJ1-5; D unclear. The CDR3 contains 11 residues. Germline-derived CDR1 and CDR2 are KGHDR and SFDVKD. Trimming pared 7 bases from V and 3 bases from J, leaving 3 bases between. DNA for the CDR3: TGTGCCACCAGCCCCAATCAGCCCCAGCATTTT. It encodes CATSPNQPQHF.

The table lists this clonotype with a few counts. This chain uses TRBV6-1 with TRBJ1-2; possible D gene TRBD1, 6 bases. The CDR3 is 13 amino acids. Germline loops: CDR1 MNHNS, CDR2 SASEGT. V lost 5 bases, J lost 2 bases, and 9 bases lay in between. The CDR3 spells CASSRTANYGYTF. CDR3 DNA sequence: TGTGCCAGCAGTCGGACAGCCAACTATGGCTACACCTTC.

In its sample, this clonotype was seen a few times. The rearrangement joins TRBV6-6 to TRBJ1-1, with TRBD1 matching over 8 bases. J gave up 3 bases and V 2 bases, and 5 bases lay outside the gene matches. This CDR3 contains 15 residues. Germline-derived CDR1 and CDR2 are MNHNY and SVGAGI (reference sequence). The CDR3 spells CASSYAGQDDTEAFF. The DNA for the CDR3 is TGTGCCAGCAGTTACGCGGGACAGGACGACACTGAAGCTTTCTTT.

This clonotype was seen at least ten times. This rearrangement joins TRBV20-1 to TRBJ1-1; the D gene is possibly TRBD1 (6 bases). CDR1 and CDR2 from the germline V gene are DFQATT and SNEGSKA (reference sequence). The CDR3 runs 12 residues. Trimming pared 6 bases from V and 1 base from J, leaving 9 bases between. The chain's CDR3 is CSARGANTEAFF. Written as DNA, the CDR3 is TGCAGTGCCAGGGGTGCGAACACTGAAGCTTTCTTT.

This clonotype showed up many times. The chain links TRBV28 to TRBJ1-5; 12 bases match TRBD1. The V gene end was trimmed by 5 bases and the J gene end by 0 bases; junction bases not matched to a gene: 5. The CDR3 extends over 17 amino acids. Germline V gene sequence: CDR1 MDHEN, CDR2 SYDVKM. The CDR3 reads CASSLGTGGFSNQPQHF. The CDR3 DNA reads as TGTGCCAGCAGTCTCGGGACAGGGGGCTTTAGCAATCAGCCCCAGCATTTT.